These T cell receptor beta chains were read from a single sample in a study of T cell repertoires in cytomegalovirus infection. Each CDR3 protein gets one entry after TCRdb re-called the reads with MiXCR. The table shows 150,000 to 200,000 distinct CDR3 sequences, with under 30% occurring only once. The source material was PBMCs. The source of these receptors is a human donor in good health (CMV status not recorded). Some clones in this sample may be carry-over from other donors' samples. Each CDR3 is given with its conserved first and last residue. Fields, in order: J gene, V gene, clone size, CDR3 protein. Size values are once, few and many counts, or a class for expanded clones, and some rows have none.

>TRBJ2-3|TRBV5-1|-
CASSIPSETQYF
>TRBJ2-3|TRBV2|few
CASSEGGVTDTQYF
>TRBJ2-5|TRBV7-6|many
CASSPGASQETQYF
>TRBJ1-2|TRBV19|-
CATMDTAGTGLYGYTF
>TRBJ2-2|TRBV7-2|many
CASRDGASTGELFF
>TRBJ1-1|TRBV11-3|-
CASSTGGENTEAFF
>TRBJ1-4|TRBV7-2|few
CASSFPGVPLEKLFF
>TRBJ1-1|TRBV7-2|many
CASSLRVQGGAEAFF
>TRBJ2-7|TRBV10-3|-
CAISGSSTSGGADTYYEQYF
>TRBJ1-1|TRBV7-2|many
CASSYKGWSTEAFF
>TRBJ1-6|TRBV5-1|-
CASSPSQGEDNSPLHF
>TRBJ2-5|TRBV7-9|-
CASSLVWEPQYF
>TRBJ2-3|TRBV4-1|-
CASSQGPAASTDTQYF
>TRBJ2-7|TRBV7-9|-
CASSSPGLPFEQYF
>TRBJ2-3|TRBV7-2|-
CASSLAKYDTQYF
>TRBJ2-5|TRBV5-1|few
CASIPSGGEETQYF
>TRBJ2-7|TRBV6-6|-
CASSRRGAIYEQYF
>TRBJ2-1|TRBV14|few
CASSQAGAATYNEQFF
>TRBJ1-1|TRBV12-3/TRBV12-4|many
CASISGDRRHTEAFF
>TRBJ1-5|TRBV19|once
CASKRGGLSNQPQHF
>TRBJ1-1|TRBV12-3/TRBV12-4|-
CASRPLAGGTEAFF
>TRBJ2-2|TRBV12-3/TRBV12-4|-
CASSLPPTVSRFGELFF
>TRBJ1-2|TRBV20-1|-
CSANSGGQSSGYTF
>TRBJ1-1|TRBV29-1|-
CSVERDRGTEAFF